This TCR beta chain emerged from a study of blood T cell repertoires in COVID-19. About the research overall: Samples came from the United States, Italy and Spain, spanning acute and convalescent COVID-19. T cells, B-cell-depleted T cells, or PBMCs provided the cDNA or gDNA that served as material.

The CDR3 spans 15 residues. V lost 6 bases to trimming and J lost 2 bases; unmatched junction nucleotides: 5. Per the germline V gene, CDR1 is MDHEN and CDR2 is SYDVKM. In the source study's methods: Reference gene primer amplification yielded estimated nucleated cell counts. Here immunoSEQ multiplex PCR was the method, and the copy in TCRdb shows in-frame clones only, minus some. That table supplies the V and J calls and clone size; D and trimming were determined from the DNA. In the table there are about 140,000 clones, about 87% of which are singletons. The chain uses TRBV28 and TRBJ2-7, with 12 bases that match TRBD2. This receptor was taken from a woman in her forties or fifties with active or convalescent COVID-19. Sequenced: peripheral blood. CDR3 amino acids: CASRVPSGRAYEQYF. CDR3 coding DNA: TGTGCCAGCAGAGTACCTAGCGGGAGGGCCTACGAGCAGTACTTC.